This T cell receptor (beta chain) was identified in a study of blood T cell repertoires in COVID-19. Background on the study: Samples of COVID-19 (acute and convalescent) were obtained from the United States, Italy and Spain. T cells, B-cell-depleted T cells, or PBMCs provided the cDNA or gDNA that served as material.

J gave up 3 bases and V 11 bases, and 13 bases lay outside the gene matches. There are 15 residues in the CDR3. Germline CDR1 and CDR2: MNHEY and SMNVEV (reference sequence). Across about two dozen US areas, participants ranged in age from about 18 to 100 years. Cohort 3 recovered donors had two negative PCRs, clearance, or symptom resolution. Clones were sequenced by immunoSEQ multiplex PCR, and TCRdb holds only the in-frame ones, with some missing. The sample records more than 200,000 clones, around 84% being singletons. The chain recombines TRBV27 with TRBJ2-3; 8 positions match TRBD1. Sequencing used PBMCs or T cells enriched from blood (not recorded which). The TCR was taken from a man in his forties who had recovered from COVID-19. The CDR3 DNA reads TGTGCCTGTCCCAGGGACAGGAGGGGGACAGATACGCAGTATTTT. Amino acids: CACPRDRRGTDTQYF.